A single T cell receptor (beta chain) is shown here with its context. Its target is not known. Each of the donors was a healthy bone marrow donor. This specimen comes from a study of cytomegalovirus exposure and HLA in healthy donors. Regarding the study as a whole: Using a false discovery rate of 0.05, a later analysis showed that approximately 17,000 TCR beta sequences were associated with HLA alleles.

Germline lookup yields CDR1 KGHSH and CDR2 LQKENI. Trimming stripped 4 bases from V and 0 bases from J, with 20 bases between. The CDR3 consists of 18 residues. This PCR relied on a set of 60 Vbeta primers and 13 Jbeta primers. The repertoire was sequenced with immunoSEQ multiplex PCR; TCRdb's copy has only in-frame clones and lacks some. Of about 110,000 clones listed, 50% to 70% were seen once; the top ten hold 3% to 4.5%. Sequencing used PBMCs. The chain recombines TRBV18 with TRBJ2-3; tentative D call: TRBD1 (6 bases). The sequence was collected from a man under 40 in good health and CMV-seropositive. DNA for the CDR3: TGTGCCAGCTCACTAACCCCTGGGACAAACCTTAGCACAGATACGCAGTATTTT. Translated: CASSLTPGTNLSTDTQYF.